A single sample is the source of the 3 T cell receptor beta chains below, sequenced in a study of brain metastases from non-small cell lung cancer. The repertoire was sequenced with immunoSEQ multiplex PCR; TCRdb's copy has only in-frame clones and lacks some. The data show about 2,500 clones, with around 81% seen just once and 15% to 20% held by the top ten. Sequencing used primary lung tumor tissue. The source is a donor aged 40 or over with non-small cell lung cancer.

The chain recombines TRBV7-2 with TRBJ2-3, with D unresolved. In germline, CDR1 is SGHTA, CDR2 FQGNSA. This CDR3 contains 14 residues. The V gene lost 1 base and the J gene lost 6 bases, with 11 bases spanning the gap. The CDR3 DNA reads TGTGCCAGCAGCTTAGGGACGGATTTTGATACGCAGTATTTT. Translation: CASSLGTDFDTQYF.

The chain carries TRBV19 and TRBJ1-3; possible D gene TRBD1, 5 bases. CDR1 LNHDA and CDR2 SQIVND come from the germline V gene (reference sequence). This CDR3 is 12 amino acids long. V was pared by 9 bases and J by 2 bases, with 8 bases between. CDR3 protein: CASRVPGNTIYF. DNA for the CDR3: TGTGCCAGCAGGGTACCTGGAAACACCATATATTTT.

The chain carries TRBV23-1 and TRBJ1-6; no clear D gene. TRBV23-1 is labeled an ORF, and its function is uncertain. CDR3 size: 16 residues. Trimming took off 4 bases at V and 5 bases at J, with 15 bases between the two ends. CDR3 region: CASSPSCRFDNSPLHF. The CDR3 bases are TGCGCCAGCAGTCCCTCTTGTAGGTTCGATAATTCACCCCTCCACTTT.